This TCR beta chain was found in a study of CD8 T cells in ankylosing spondylitis. A single record per CDR3 protein comes from TCRdb applying MiXCR to the 5' RACE reads. This sample has around 150,000 distinct CDR3 sequences, with about 42% found just once. Concerning this clonotype: Its antigen is as yet unknown.

Study conclusions and caveats: Clones that were linked to disease were CD8+ and were relatively rare in peripheral blood. Reactive arthritis synovial fluid and blood were previously reported to contain some motif variants.

V lost 2 bases and J 5 bases, leaving 10 bases between the germline ends. This CDR3 has 14 residues. The germline V gene encodes CDR1 KGHSH and CDR2 LQKENI. This receptor was taken from a male donor with ankylosing spondylitis. This chain uses TRBV18 with TRBJ2-4, with D perhaps matching TRBD1 (5 bases). Sequencing used synovial fluid, either unsorted or a sorted T cell fraction (not recorded which). CDR3: CASSPWGSQNIQYF. For the CDR3, the DNA is TGTGCCAGCTCACCATGGGGCAGCCAAAACATTCAGTACTTC.